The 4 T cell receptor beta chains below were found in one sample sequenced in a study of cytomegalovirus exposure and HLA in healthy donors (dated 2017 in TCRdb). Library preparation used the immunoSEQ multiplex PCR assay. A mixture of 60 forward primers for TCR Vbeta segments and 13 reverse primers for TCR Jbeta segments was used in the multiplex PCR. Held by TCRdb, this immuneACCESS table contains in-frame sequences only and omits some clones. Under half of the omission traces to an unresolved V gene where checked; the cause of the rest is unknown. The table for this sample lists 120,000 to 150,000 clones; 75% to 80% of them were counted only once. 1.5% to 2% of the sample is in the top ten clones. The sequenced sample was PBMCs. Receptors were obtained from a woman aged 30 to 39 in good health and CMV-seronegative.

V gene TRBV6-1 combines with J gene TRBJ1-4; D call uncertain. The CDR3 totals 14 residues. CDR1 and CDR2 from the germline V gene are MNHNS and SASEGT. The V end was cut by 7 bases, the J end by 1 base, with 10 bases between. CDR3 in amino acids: CASKSGVTNEKLFF. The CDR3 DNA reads TGTGCCAGCAAGTCAGGCGTAACTAATGAAAAACTGTTTTTT.

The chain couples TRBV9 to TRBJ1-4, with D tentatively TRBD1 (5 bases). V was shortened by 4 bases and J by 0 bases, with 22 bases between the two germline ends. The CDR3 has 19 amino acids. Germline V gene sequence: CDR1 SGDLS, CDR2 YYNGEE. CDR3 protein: CASSPRWGLGIATNEKLFF. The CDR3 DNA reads TGTGCCAGCAGCCCGAGATGGGGCCTAGGGATTGCAACTAATGAAAAACTGTTTTTT.

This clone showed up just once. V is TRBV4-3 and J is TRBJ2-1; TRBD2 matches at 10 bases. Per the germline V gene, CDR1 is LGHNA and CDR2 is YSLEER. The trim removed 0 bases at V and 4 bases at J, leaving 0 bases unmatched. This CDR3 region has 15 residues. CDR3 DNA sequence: TGCGCCAGCAGCCAAGAAGCGGGGGGGTACAATGAGCAGTTCTTC. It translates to CASSQEAGGYNEQFF.

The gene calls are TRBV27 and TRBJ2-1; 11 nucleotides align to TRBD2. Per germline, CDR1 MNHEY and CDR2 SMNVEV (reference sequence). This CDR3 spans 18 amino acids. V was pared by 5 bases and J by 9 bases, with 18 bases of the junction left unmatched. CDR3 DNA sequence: TGTGCCAGCAGTCCAACTAGCGGGGGCTCGTTGAGGGACAGTGAGCAGTTCTTC. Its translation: CASSPTSGGSLRDSEQFF.